This is a list of T cell receptor beta chains from one sample in a study of blood T cell repertoires in COVID-19. Produced via immunoSEQ multiplex PCR; TCRdb's table is partial and in-frame only. The sample has approximately 80,000 clones; about 90% are singletons. Sequencing used peripheral blood. All receptors derive from a woman aged 50 to 65 in a cohort sampled during active COVID-19. The CDR3 runs from the conserved cysteine through the conserved F or W. A D gene is named only where the DNA matches it firmly. Size tells how often a clone was seen (once, few, many) or the class of an expanded clone, and some rows leave it out.

clone_size,v_call,j_call,d_call,cdr3_length,cdr3_aa,cdr3_nt
NA,TRBV5-4,TRBJ2-3,TRBD2,16,CASSFLAAGGPDTQYF,TGTGCCAGCAGCTTCCTTGCCGCGGGGGGACCAGATACGCAGTATTTT
once,TRBV6-2/TRBV6-3,TRBJ2-3,NA,16,CASSPTDYPSADTQYF,TGTGCCAGCAGCCCCACCGACTACCCCTCCGCAGATACGCAGTATTTT
NA,TRBV28,TRBJ1-1,NA,14,CASSSNLRTVEAFF,TGTGCCAGCAGTTCCAACCTAAGGACAGTTGAAGCTTTCTTT
NA,TRBV13,TRBJ1-1,TRBD1,15,CASSLLDRIRSEAFF,TGTGCCAGCAGCCTCCTGGACAGGATTCGCTCTGAAGCTTTCTTT
NA,TRBV5-4,TRBJ2-7,TRBD2,15,CASSPGTSGVYEQYF,TGTGCCAGCAGCCCGGGGACTAGCGGCGTCTACGAGCAGTACTTC
once,TRBV28,TRBJ1-5,NA,15,CASSVGGFSNQPQHF,TGTGCCAGCTCTGTTGGAGGCTTTAGCAATCAGCCCCAGCATTTT
NA,TRBV13,TRBJ2-5,NA,16,CASSLGGSGPQETQYF,TGTGCCAGCAGCCTGGGGGGTAGCGGCCCACAAGAGACCCAGTACTTC
NA,TRBV9,TRBJ1-1,TRBD1,12,CASSGDRGEAFF,TGTGCCAGCAGCGGAGACAGGGGAGAGGCTTTCTTT
NA,TRBV3-1/TRBV3-2,TRBJ2-2,TRBD1,17,CASSQRGQGILAGELFF,TGTGCCAGCAGCCAACGTGGACAGGGCATTCTTGCCGGGGAGCTGTTTTTT
NA,TRBV5-1,TRBJ2-2,NA,15,CASSSSEVAGRELFF,TGCGCCAGCAGCTCGTCGGAGGTAGCTGGTCGGGAGCTGTTTTTT
NA,TRBV2,TRBJ1-2,TRBD1,13,CASSDRGGNGYTF,TGTGCCAGCAGCGACAGGGGGGGTAATGGCTACACCTTC
NA,TRBV11-2,TRBJ2-6,NA,14,CASSLGAGANVLTF,TGTGCCAGCAGCTTAGGCGCGGGGGCCAACGTCCTGACTTTC
few,TRBV5-1,TRBJ2-7,NA,12,CASSEVPYEQYF,TGCGCCAGCAGCGAGGTTCCCTACGAGCAGTACTTC
NA,TRBV11-2,TRBJ1-1,TRBD1,13,CASSPGRDRELVF,TGTGCCAGCAGCCCCGGACGGGACAGGGAGCTAGTCTTT
NA,TRBV5-1,TRBJ2-2,TRBD1,13,CASRLQGYGELFF,TGCGCCAGCAGATTACAGGGGTACGGGGAGCTGTTTTTT
NA,TRBV28,TRBJ2-1,TRBD2,16,CASSLTSGNSYNEQFF,TGTGCCAGCAGTTTAACTAGCGGGAACTCCTACAATGAGCAGTTCTTC
once,TRBV7-8,TRBJ2-2,TRBD1,15,CASSPQGAGTGELFF,TGTGCCAGCAGCCCACAGGGGGCAGGGACCGGGGAGCTGTTTTTT
NA,TRBV7-9,TRBJ2-3,TRBD1,15,CASSYRGVSTDTQYF,TGTGCCAGCAGCTACAGGGGCGTTAGCACAGATACGCAGTATTTT
NA,TRBV5-1,TRBJ2-2,NA,14,CASSLPETTGELFF,TGCGCCAGCAGCTTGCCAGAGACAACCGGGGAGCTGTTTTTT
NA,TRBV30,TRBJ2-3,TRBD2,16,CAWSPGGSGSSDTQYF,TGTGCCTGGAGTCCCGGGGGTAGCGGGAGTTCAGATACGCAGTATTTT
NA,TRBV24-1,TRBJ2-7,TRBD1,13,CATSDSTGSEQYF,TGTGCCACCAGTGATTCGACAGGGTCCGAGCAGTACTTC
NA,TRBV5-1,TRBJ2-1,TRBD2,14,CASSLVLAGGEQFF,TGCGCCAGCAGCTTGGTGCTAGCGGGAGGGGAGCAGTTCTTC
NA,TRBV28,TRBJ2-3,TRBD2,18,CASSFPRLAGGVGGTQYF,TGTGCCAGCAGCTTCCCCCGGCTAGCGGGGGGAGTGGGTGGTACGCAGTATTTT
once,TRBV21-1,TRBJ1-5,NA,14,CASSKDSSNQPQHF,TGTGCCAGCAGCAAAGATAGTAGCAATCAGCCCCAGCATTTT
NA,TRBV19,TRBJ2-3,TRBD2,16,CASSSGTSGRSVTQYF,TGTGCCAGTAGTTCCGGGACTAGCGGGAGATCGGTTACGCAGTATTTT
NA,TRBV28,TRBJ2-7,TRBD2,14,CASSSAGVRDEQYF,TGTGCCAGCAGTTCTGCGGGAGTCCGAGACGAGCAGTACTTC
NA,TRBV19,TRBJ1-3,NA,15,CASSIGFRSGNTIYF,TGTGCCAGTAGTATCGGGTTCCGCTCTGGAAACACCATATATTTT
NA,TRBV11-3,TRBJ2-7,NA,13,CASSLAPPNEQYF,TGTGCCAGCAGCTTAGCCCCCCCAAACGAGCAGTACTTC
NA,TRBV6-5,TRBJ2-3,NA,15,CASSYSGRPTDTQYF,TGTGCCAGCAGTTACTCAGGCAGGCCAACAGATACGCAGTATTTT
NA,TRBV10-2,TRBJ2-1,TRBD2,16,CASSESRSGRGVTQFF,TGCGCCAGCAGTGAGTCGAGATCCGGCCGGGGGGTGACGCAGTTCTTC
NA,TRBV7-9,TRBJ2-7,TRBD2,15,CASSTRLAGPDEQYF,TGTGCCAGCAGCACCCGACTAGCGGGTCCTGACGAGCAGTACTTC
NA,TRBV9,TRBJ2-7,NA,14,CASSVVGDFYEQYF,TGTGCCAGCAGCGTAGTAGGGGATTTCTACGAGCAGTACTTC
NA,TRBV11-2,TRBJ1-3,TRBD1,17,CASSPGGGGGSGNTIYF,TGTGCCAGCAGTCCAGGGGGCGGCGGAGGTTCTGGAAACACCATATATTTT
NA,TRBV7-7,TRBJ2-1,NA,15,CASSPTGTPYNEQFF,TGTGCTAGCAGCCCAACAGGGACCCCCTACAATGAGCAGTTCTTC
NA,TRBV28,TRBJ1-5,TRBD1,16,CASSTPGGGGNQPQHF,TGTGCCAGCAGTACCCCGGGAGGGGGCGGCAATCAGCCCCAGCATTTT
NA,TRBV9,TRBJ2-3,NA,16,CASSVASTRRTDTQYF,TGTGCCAGCAGCGTAGCCTCGACGAGGCGCACAGATACGCAGTATTTT
NA,TRBV2,TRBJ2-5,TRBD2,16,CASSLGGAGHQETQYF,TGTGCCAGCAGCCTCGGGGGGGCGGGGCACCAAGAGACCCAGTACTTC
NA,TRBV7-9,TRBJ1-2,TRBD1,16,CASSYHSVGQGGGYTF,TGTGCCAGCAGCTACCACTCCGTAGGACAGGGTGGTGGCTACACCTTC
NA,TRBV6-6,TRBJ2-3,TRBD2,16,CASSSPGLARTDTQYF,TGTGCCAGCAGTTCCCCCGGACTAGCGAGAACAGATACGCAGTATTTT
NA,TRBV24-1,TRBJ2-1,NA,13,CATSDASSNEQFF,TGTGCCACCAGTGATGCTAGCAGCAATGAGCAGTTCTTC